These 17 T cell receptor beta chains originate from one sample sequenced in a study of T cell responses to AZD1222 COVID-19 vaccine. Repertoires were generated with immunoSEQ multiplex PCR, while TCRdb's copy carries only in-frame clones and drops some. Here the sample spans about 25,000 clones, around 87% being singletons. The sample in question was peripheral blood, obtained 28 days after the second AZD1222 dose. Receptors originate from an adult who received the AZD1222 COVID-19 vaccine.

The gene calls are TRBV28 and TRBJ2-7, with D hard to call. Trimming took off 6 bases at V and 5 bases at J, with 14 bases between the two ends. Germline V gene data show CDR1 as MDHEN and CDR2 as SYDVKM. The CDR3 contains 13 residues. The CDR3: CASRLPGVHEQYF. The CDR3 bases are TGTGCCAGCAGACTTCCTGGGGTCCACGAGCAGTACTTC. Using reference TRBV28 and TRBJ2-7 for the parts outside the CDR3, the full variable domain is DVKVTQSSRYLVKRTGEKVFLECVQDMDHENMFWYRQDPGLGLRLIYFSYDVKMKEKGDIPEGYSVSREKKERFSLILESASTNQTSMYLCASRLPGVHEQYFGPGTRLTVT.

The V and J genes are TRBV11-2 and TRBJ2-3; unclear D gene. Germline CDR1 reads SGHAT; CDR2 reads FQNNGV. Trimming left V 8 bases short and J 6 bases short, with 9 bases between. The CDR3 spans 11 residues. DNA for the CDR3: TGTGCCAGCGGCCATGGGGATACGCAGTATTTT. It specifies CASGHGDTQYF.

This chain connects TRBV30 to TRBJ2-5, with D unclear. Trimming took off 0 bases at V and 5 bases at J, with 1 base between the two ends. This CDR3 spans 10 amino acids. Germline lookup yields CDR1 GTSNPN and CDR2 SVGIG (reference sequence). CDR3 sequence (DNA): TGTGCCTGGAGTGTGGAGACCCAGTACTTC. Translated, it gives CAWSVETQYF.

The chain is built from TRBV18 and TRBJ2-7; TRBD2 matches 7 bases. The CDR3 has 15 amino acids. Germline CDR1 is KGHSH and CDR2 is LQKENI. Unmatched junction bases numbered 7, after V lost 3 bases and J lost 2 bases. CDR3: CASSPRTSTTYEQYF. The CDR3 DNA sequence: TGTGCCAGCTCACCCAGGACTAGTACGACCTACGAGCAGTACTTC. The full variable domain, rest sourced from reference TRBV18 and TRBJ2-7, is NAGVMQNPRHLVRRRGQEARLRCSPMKGHSHVYWYRQLPEEGLKFMVYLQKENIIDESGMPKERFSAEFPKEGPSILRIQQVVRGDSAAYFCASSPRTSTTYEQYFGPGTRLTVT.

V and J are TRBV28 and TRBJ2-7; D is possibly TRBD1 or TRBD2 (5 bases each). Deletions cut 10 bases from V and 6 bases from J, with 19 bases between. Germline CDR1 is MDHEN and CDR2 is SYDVKM. The CDR3 runs 13 residues. CDR3 sequence: CATDRDGGSEQYF. The DNA for the CDR3 is TGTGCCACCGACCGGGACGGCGGGTCCGAGCAGTACTTC.

The V and J genes are TRBV5-5 and TRBJ1-5; D unresolved. Germline V gene lookup returns CDR1 SGHKS and CDR2 YYEKEE (reference sequence). V lost 2 bases to trimming and J lost 0 bases, with 15 bases between them. The CDR3 consists of 17 residues. The CDR3 DNA follows: TGTGCCAGCAGCTTATTTGCACCGGACCGTAGCAATCAGCCCCAGCATTTT. It codes for CASSLFAPDRSNQPQHF.

This rearrangement joins TRBV19 to TRBJ1-1; D is unresolved. Per germline, CDR1 LNHDA and CDR2 SQIVND (reference sequence). Trimming shortened V by 6 bases and J by 5 bases, and 13 bases separated the two germline ends. CDR3 length equals 13 residues. The CDR3 DNA is TGTGCCAGTAGCGGACCACGAAGAACTGAAGCTTTCTTT. Translation gives CASSGPRRTEAFF.

Turning to this clone: The junction departs from germline at one end; a sequencing error may be responsible. V is TRBV19 and J is TRBJ1-2; D remains ambiguous. CDR1 and CDR2 from the germline V gene are LNHDA and SQIVND (reference sequence). This CDR3 region has 14 residues. The DNA for the CDR3 is TGTGCCAGTACTATATCTCGAGGCAACTATGGCTACACCTTC. It yields the protein CASTISRGNYGYTF.

This clone was recorded once. V is TRBV7-2 and J is TRBJ2-3; 7 bases match TRBD2. Trimming at V came to 0 bases and at J to 1 base, leaving 4 bases not matched to a gene. Germline values: CDR1 SGHTA, CDR2 FQGNSA. The CDR3 length is 16 residues. The CDR3 nucleotides are TGTGCCAGCAGCTTAGCGCTCCTAGCGGGCACAGATACGCAGTATTTT. It translates to CASSLALLAGTDTQYF.

The chain carries TRBV6-5 and TRBJ2-7; D perhaps matches TRBD1 (5 bases). Germline V lookup: CDR1 MNHEY, CDR2 SVGAGI. V dropped 4 bases and J dropped 4 bases, with 14 bases sitting between them. The CDR3 has 14 amino acids. The CDR3 region is CASSSAWGGYEQYF. The CDR3 DNA is TGTGCCAGCAGTTCCGCCTGGGGCGGTTACGAGCAGTACTTC.

The chain joins TRBV9 to TRBJ1-2; unclear D gene. The CDR3 has 15 residues. V was pared by 4 bases and J by 4 bases, with 17 bases between. The V gene's germline CDR1 is SGDLS and CDR2 YYNGEE. The CDR3 nucleotides read TGTGCCAGCAGCTCCACCGGGGAATCGCCCTATGGCTACACCTTC. Translated: CASSSTGESPYGYTF.

This chain links TRBV4-3 with TRBJ2-7, with 9 bases aligning to TRBD1. CDR3 length: 15 residues. Germline V gives CDR1 LGHNA, CDR2 YSLEER. Trimming cost V 1 base and J 3 bases; bases outside gene matches: 4. CDR3 protein: CASSQAGTGNYEQYF. CDR3 nucleotide sequence: TGCGCCAGCAGCCAAGCAGGGACAGGGAACTACGAGCAGTACTTC.

The chain combines TRBV4-3 with TRBJ1-5; TRBD1 aligns across 7 bases. This CDR3 comprises 18 residues. V lost 5 bases and J lost 3; bases outside the gene matches: 16. Per the germline V gene, CDR1 is LGHNA and CDR2 is YSLEER. The CDR3 nucleotides read TGCGCCAGCAGCTTAACACCCGTAGGACAGGCAAACAATCAGCCCCAGCATTTT. Translating gives CASSLTPVGQANNQPQHF.

V usage is TRBV5-1 and J usage is TRBJ2-4; a weak D match, TRBD2 (5 bases). CDR3 length: 11 residues. The germline V gene encodes CDR1 SGHRS and CDR2 YFSETQ. V shed 7 bases and J shed 6 bases, with 8 bases lying between them. Here the CDR3 reads CASRGGNIQYF. DNA of the CDR3: TGCGCCAGCCGGGGTGGAAACATTCAGTACTTC.

The rearrangement uses TRBV10-3 and TRBJ2-2, with TRBD2 identical over 11 bases. The CDR3 consists of 16 residues. The ends lost 4 bases at V and 2 bases at J; junction bases unmatched: 3. Per the germline V gene, CDR1 is ENHRY and CDR2 is SYGVKD. CDR3 protein: CAISATSGINTGELFF. The CDR3 DNA reads TGTGCCATCAGTGCGACTAGCGGGATAAACACCGGGGAGCTGTTTTTT.

The chain employs TRBV28 and TRBJ1-2; TRBD1 matches at 9 bases. The CDR3 runs 17 residues. V shed 3 bases and J 4 bases; nucleotides not matched to a gene: 12. Germline assignment: CDR1 MDHEN and CDR2 SYDVKM. CDR3 coding DNA: TGTGCCAGCAGTTTGACCCGGGACAGGGTGCGGAGCTATGGCTACACCTTC. This translates into CASSLTRDRVRSYGYTF.

As DNA, the CDR3 is TGCGCCAGCAGCTCGGGACAAATCGCCTCTGGAAACACCATATATTTT. It yields the protein CASSSGQIASGNTIYF. The J gene is TRBJ1-3, the V gene TRBV5-1; TRBD1 might be the D (6 bases). CDR3 length equals 16 residues. V lost 3 bases to trimming and J lost 0 bases, with 13 bases between them. CDR1 and CDR2 (germline): SGHRS, YFSETQ.